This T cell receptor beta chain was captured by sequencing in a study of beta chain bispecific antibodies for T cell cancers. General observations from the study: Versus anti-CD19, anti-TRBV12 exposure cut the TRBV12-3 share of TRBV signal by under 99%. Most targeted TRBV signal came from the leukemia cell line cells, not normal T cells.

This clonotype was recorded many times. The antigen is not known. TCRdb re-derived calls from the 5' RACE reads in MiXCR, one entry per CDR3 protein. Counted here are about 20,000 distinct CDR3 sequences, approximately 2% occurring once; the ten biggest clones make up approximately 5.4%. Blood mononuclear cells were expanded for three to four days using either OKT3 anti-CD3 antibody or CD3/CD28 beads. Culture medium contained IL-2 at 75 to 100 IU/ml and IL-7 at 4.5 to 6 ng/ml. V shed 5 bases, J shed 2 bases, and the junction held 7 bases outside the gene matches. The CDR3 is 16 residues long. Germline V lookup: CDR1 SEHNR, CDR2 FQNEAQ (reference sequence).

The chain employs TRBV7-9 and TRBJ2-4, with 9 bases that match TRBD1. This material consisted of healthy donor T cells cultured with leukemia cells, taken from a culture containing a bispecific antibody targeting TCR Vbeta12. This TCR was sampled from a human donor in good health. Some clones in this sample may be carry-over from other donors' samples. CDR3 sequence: CASSPVGTGTKNIQYF. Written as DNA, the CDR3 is TGTGCCAGCAGCCCCGTGGGGACAGGGACCAAAAACATTCAGTACTTC.